This T cell receptor beta chain was recovered during a study of a mutant IDH1 vaccine in newly diagnosed glioma. Study background: Patients began vaccination 4-6 weeks after radiotherapy alone, or with temozolomide cycles. Most patients had received both radiotherapy and temozolomide, the prior options being radiotherapy, temozolomide, or both. Study-wide results and caveats: Pseudoprogression seemed unlinked to shifts in top peripheral T cell clonotypes.

Method: immunoSEQ multiplex PCR; TCRdb's copy keeps in-frame clones and lacks some. This sample yields tens of thousands of clones, of which 70% to 90% are seen a single time; 4% to 5.5% belongs to the top ten. V was clipped by 1 base and J by 6 bases, with 7 bases between them. The germline V gene encodes CDR1 MNHEY and CDR2 SVGAGI. This CDR3 contains 13 residues. Time point described: week 47, end of study. All doses held 300 ug of mutant IDH1 20-mer peptide, with topical imiquimod. Details on this clone: Its cognate antigen is unknown.

This receptor was taken from a man aged 35 to 55 with glioma. The sample consisted of PBMCs, taken from a glioma patient whose treatment included an IDH1 peptide vaccine. The chain employs TRBV6-5 and TRBJ2-1, with D possibly being TRBD2 (6 bases). In DNA form, the CDR3 reads TGTGCCAGCAGTTACTTGGAGGGCAATGAGCAGTTCTTC. This translates into CASSYLEGNEQFF.